These 25 T cell receptor beta chains were sequenced from one sample in a study of OX40 agonist ivuxolimab in advanced cancers. The method was immunoSEQ multiplex PCR; TCRdb's version includes in-frame clones alone and lacks a portion of them. Among around 100,000 clones listed, approximately 89% were seen once. The input for sequencing was CD4+ or CD8+ T cells sorted from blood, taken in a trial of the OX40 agonist ivuxolimab. These receptors all stem from an adult with an advanced solid tumor such as melanoma, head and neck, liver or kidney cancer.

The CDR3 reads CASSLAAYEQYF. DNA for the CDR3: TGTGCCAGCAGCTTAGCCGCCTACGAGCAGTACTTC. The J gene is TRBJ2-7, the V gene TRBV7-9; D remains ambiguous. The CDR3 loop spans 12 amino acids. CDR1 is SEHNR and CDR2 is FQNEAQ in the germline V gene (reference sequence). V lost 0 bases, J lost 2 bases, and 2 bases lay in between.

In nucleotides, the CDR3 is TGTGCCAGCAGTGATAGGCTAGCGGGAAGCCGCGGATCCTACGAGCAGTACTTC. Protein product: CASSDRLAGSRGSYEQYF. The genes are TRBV6-1 and TRBJ2-7; 9 positions match TRBD2. CDR3 length: 18 residues. V dropped 3 bases and J dropped 1; count of bases not matched to a gene: 13. Germline assignment: CDR1 MNHNS and CDR2 SASEGT.

The V gene is TRBV5-6, the J gene TRBJ2-5; D assignment may be TRBD1 or TRBD2 (5 bases each). This CDR3 has 11 residues. V gave up 1 base and J gave up 9 bases, with 7 bases separating them. Germline CDR1 SGHDT, CDR2 YYEEEE. The CDR3 reads CASSLQGPQYF. The CDR3 DNA reads as TGTGCCAGCAGCTTGCAGGGACCCCAGTACTTC.

This chain links TRBV19 with TRBJ2-7; 8 bases map to TRBD2. V shed 2 bases, J shed 6 bases, and the junction held 6 bases outside the gene matches. Germline CDR1 reads LNHDA; CDR2 reads SQIVND (reference sequence). This CDR3 is built from 14 residues. In DNA form, the CDR3 reads TGTGCCAGTAGTATAAGAGCGGGAGTATCCGAGCAGTACTTC. It yields the protein CASSIRAGVSEQYF.

CDR3 region: CASSLGQAKQYF. The CDR3 DNA reads TGTGCCAGCAGCTTAGGACAGGCCAAGCAGTACTTC. The chain combines TRBV7-9 with TRBJ2-7; D is perhaps TRBD1 (6 bases). The CDR3 has 12 residues. Germline CDR1 is SEHNR and CDR2 is FQNEAQ (reference sequence). Trimming shortened V by 1 base and J by 8 bases, and 9 bases separated the two germline ends.

This clone has only one observation. This chain joins TRBV19 and TRBJ2-1, with 12 bases that match TRBD2. This CDR3 spans 16 amino acids. Per germline, CDR1 LNHDA and CDR2 SQIVND (reference sequence). The V segment lost 5 bases and the J segment 8 bases; nucleotides outside the gene matches: 10. The CDR3 loop reads CASSVPLASGRDEQFF. The CDR3 DNA reads as TGTGCCAGTAGTGTACCTTTGGCTAGCGGGAGGGATGAGCAGTTCTTC.

The CDR3 nucleotides read TGTGCCAGCAGTTTATGGGGACTAGCGGGAGGGCTGAGTCAAGAGACCCAGTACTTC. Its protein product is CASSLWGLAGGLSQETQYF. The V and J genes are TRBV28 and TRBJ2-5, with TRBD2 matching over 16 bases. V shed 0 bases and J 2 bases; nucleotides not matched to a gene: 6. Germline V lookup: CDR1 MDHEN, CDR2 SYDVKM. This CDR3 is 19 amino acids long.

V is TRBV2 and J is TRBJ1-6; D is perhaps TRBD1 (5 bases). Looked up from germline, CDR1 is SNHLY and CDR2 is FYNNEI. V was trimmed by 8 bases and J by 9 bases, leaving 17 bases between them. CDR3 length equals 14 residues. The CDR3 DNA reads as TGTGCCAGCGGGGACCGGGTCGGTGGTTCACCCCTCCACTTT. This sequence encodes CASGDRVGGSPLHF.

The V gene is TRBV6-1, the J gene TRBJ2-5; D is perhaps TRBD1 or TRBD2 (5 bases each). V was trimmed by 7 bases and J by 2 bases, leaving 14 bases between them. Per the germline V gene, CDR1 is MNHNS and CDR2 is SASEGT. The CDR3 sequence is 14 residues long. DNA of the CDR3: TGTGCCAGCACCCTGGGGGTACAGCAAGAGACCCAGTACTTC. Translating it yields CASTLGVQQETQYF.

The chain links TRBV5-8 to TRBJ2-7; D is possibly TRBD1 (6 bases). The CDR3 runs 16 residues. With 4 bases removed from V and 6 bases from J, the gap between germline ends came to 23 bases. The germline CDR1 and CDR2 sequences are SGHTS and YDEGEE. CDR3 residues: CASSLQPGQGSIEQYF. CDR3 bases: TGTGCCAGCAGCCTACAACCGGGACAAGGGAGTATCGAGCAGTACTTC.

This chain uses TRBV11-3 with TRBJ2-7, with 8 bases fitting TRBD2. The germline CDR1 and CDR2 sequences are SGHNT and YENEEA. V shed 6 bases, J shed 1 base, and the junction held 8 bases outside the gene matches. The length of the CDR3 is 15 residues. CDR3 protein: CASRGGLGSSYEQYF. The CDR3 coding sequence is TGTGCCAGCAGGGGGGGACTAGGGTCGTCCTACGAGCAGTACTTC.

This rearrangement joins TRBV5-4 to TRBJ2-6; unclear D gene. Germline V gene sequence: CDR1 SGHNT, CDR2 YYREEE (reference sequence). The CDR3 sequence is 15 residues long. V lost 4 bases, J lost 0 bases, and 8 bases lay in between. The CDR3 spells CASSAQSSGANVLTF. DNA for the CDR3: TGTGCCAGCAGCGCCCAGAGCTCTGGGGCCAACGTCCTGACTTTC.

The J gene is TRBJ1-2, the V gene TRBV7-9, with 7 bases that match TRBD1. This CDR3 has 14 amino acids. V lost 4 bases and J lost 4; bases outside the gene matches: 6. Germline V CDR1 and CDR2: SEHNR, FQNEAQ (reference sequence). This CDR3 reads CASSYAGQSYGYTF. CDR3 DNA: TGTGCCAGCAGCTACGCGGGACAGTCCTATGGCTACACCTTC.

V usage is TRBV2 and J usage is TRBJ2-3; D is perhaps TRBD2 (5 bases). CDR1 and CDR2 from the germline V gene are SNHLY and FYNNEI. Between the trimmed V and J ends, which lost 8 bases and 4 bases, there was a span of 7 bases. The CDR3 length is 11 residues. Written as DNA, the CDR3 is TGTGCCAGCGGGCGGGCAGATACGCAGTATTTT. Amino acid sequence: CASGRADTQYF.

The rearrangement links TRBV6-5 to TRBJ1-5, with D possibly matching TRBD1 (5 bases). Looked up from germline, CDR1 is MNHEY and CDR2 is SVGAGI. This CDR3 comprises 15 residues. The V end was cut by 2 bases, the J end by 0 bases, with 8 bases between. CDR3 DNA: TGTGCCAGCAGTTACGACAGATATAGCAATCAGCCCCAGCATTTT. This translates into CASSYDRYSNQPQHF.

The CDR3, as DNA: TGCGCCAGCAGCGGGGGACTAGCGGGCACAGATACGCAGTATTTT. It translates to CASSGGLAGTDTQYF. V usage is TRBV5-1 and J usage is TRBJ2-3, with 11 bases aligning to TRBD2. The V gene's germline CDR1 is SGHRS and CDR2 YFSETQ. V lost 4 bases, J lost 1 base, and 2 bases stayed unmatched. The CDR3 is made up of 15 amino acids.

V is TRBV5-1 and J is TRBJ1-1; D is uncertain. V was cut by 4 bases and J by 1 base, with 14 bases left in between. CDR3 length: 15 amino acids. Germline CDR1 reads SGHRS; CDR2 reads YFSETQ. The CDR3 DNA follows: TGCGCCAGCAGCCCCGTGGTGGGCCGGAACACTGAAGCTTTCTTT. Protein: CASSPVVGRNTEAFF.

The chain has TRBV6-5 and TRBJ1-1; 8 bases are shared with TRBD1. The CDR3 runs to 15 residues. V shed 4 bases and J 3 bases; nucleotides not matched to a gene: 7. Germline-derived CDR1 and CDR2 are MNHEY and SVGAGI. Here the CDR3 reads CASSFNLQGDTEAFF. The DNA of the CDR3 is TGTGCCAGCAGTTTTAATTTACAGGGGGACACTGAAGCTTTCTTT.

This clone was counted a few times. This chain connects TRBV2 to TRBJ2-7, with D hard to call. Germline loops: CDR1 SNHLY, CDR2 FYNNEI. CDR3 length: 10 amino acids. V lost 6 bases and J lost 2, with 2 bases in between. CDR3 DNA: TGTGCCAGCAGCCCCTACGAGCAGTACTTC. This codes for CASSPYEQYF.

The CDR3 region has the DNA TGTGCCAGTCGACAGGGGGGAAAGGCCGGGGAGCTGTTTTTT. Translation: CASRQGGKAGELFF. The chain uses TRBV2 and TRBJ2-2; TRBD1 matches at 9 bases. Germline CDR1 and CDR2: SNHLY and FYNNEI. This CDR3 contains 14 residues. V lost 9 bases and J lost 6; bases outside the gene matches: 8.

This clone was found a few times. This chain connects TRBV2 to TRBJ2-3; D not certain. CDR3 length equals 12 residues. Germline V gene sequence: CDR1 SNHLY, CDR2 FYNNEI. The germline V and J ends were trimmed by 6 bases and 2 bases, with 6 bases remaining between them. CDR3 region: CASRPDTDTQYF. The CDR3 DNA reads TGTGCCAGCAGGCCGGACACAGATACGCAGTATTTT.

The chain uses TRBV5-4 and TRBJ2-2; 11 positions agree with TRBD2. Germline CDR1 is SGHNT and CDR2 is YYREEE (reference sequence). The CDR3 extends over 18 amino acids. V dropped 1 base and J dropped 1; count of bases not matched to a gene: 6. The CDR3, as DNA: TGTGCCAGCAGCTTGACTAGCGGGGGACCAATGAACACCGGGGAGCTGTTTTTT. This encodes CASSLTSGGPMNTGELFF.

The chain has TRBV7-9 and TRBJ2-7; TRBD2 matches 8 bases. Germline CDR1 and CDR2: SEHNR and FQNEAQ (reference sequence). V dropped 6 bases and J dropped 0; count of bases not matched to a gene: 4. The CDR3 consists of 14 residues. DNA of the CDR3: TGTGCCAGCAGTCCTAGCGGGTCCTCCTACGAGCAGTACTTC. Its translation is CASSPSGSSYEQYF.

V usage is TRBV2 and J usage is TRBJ2-5; TRBD2 matches at 9 bases. The V gene end was trimmed by 6 bases and the J gene end by 2 bases; junction bases not matched to a gene: 7. The CDR3 totals 15 residues. The V gene's germline CDR1 is SNHLY and CDR2 FYNNEI. The CDR3 DNA follows: TGTGCCAGCAGCAAAAGGACTAGCGTACAAGAGACCCAGTACTTC. Encoded protein: CASSKRTSVQETQYF.

This clone appeared once. The chain links TRBV19 to TRBJ1-5; 11 positions match TRBD1. Germline-derived CDR1 and CDR2 are LNHDA and SQIVND (reference sequence). The V gene end was trimmed by 6 bases and the J gene end by 2 bases; junction bases not matched to a gene: 9. The CDR3 is 17 residues long. CDR3 residues: CASRRTGGMIGNQPQHF. The DNA of the CDR3 is TGTGCCAGTAGACGGACAGGGGGCATGATTGGCAATCAGCCCCAGCATTTT. Based on the CDR3 plus reference TRBV19 and TRBJ1-5, the full variable domain is DGGITQSPKYLFRKEGQNVTLSCEQNLNHDAMYWYRQDPGQGLRLIYYSQIVNDFQKGDIAEGYSVSREKKESFPLTVTSAQKNPTAFYLCASRRTGGMIGNQPQHFGDGTRLSIL.